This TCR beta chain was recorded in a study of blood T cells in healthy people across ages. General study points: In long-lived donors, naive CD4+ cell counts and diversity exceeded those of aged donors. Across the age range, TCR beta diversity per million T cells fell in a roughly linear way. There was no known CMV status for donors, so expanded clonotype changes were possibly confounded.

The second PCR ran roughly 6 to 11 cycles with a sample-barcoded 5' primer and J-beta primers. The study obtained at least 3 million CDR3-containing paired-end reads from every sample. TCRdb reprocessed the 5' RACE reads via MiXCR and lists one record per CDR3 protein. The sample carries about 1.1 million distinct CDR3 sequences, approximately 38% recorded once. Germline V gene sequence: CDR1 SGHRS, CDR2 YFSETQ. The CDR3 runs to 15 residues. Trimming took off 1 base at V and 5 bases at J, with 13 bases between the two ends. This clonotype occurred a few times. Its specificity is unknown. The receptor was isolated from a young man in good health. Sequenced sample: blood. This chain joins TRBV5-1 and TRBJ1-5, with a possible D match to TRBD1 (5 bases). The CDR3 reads CASSLSAGMDQPQHF. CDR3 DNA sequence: TGCGCCAGCAGCTTGTCGGCAGGGATGGATCAGCCCCAGCATTTT. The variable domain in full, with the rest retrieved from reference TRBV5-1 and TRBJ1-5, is KAGVTQTPRYLIKTRGQQVTLSCSPISGHRSVSWYQQTPGQGLQFLFEYFSETQRNKGNFPGRFSGRQFSNSRSEMNVSTLELGDSALYLCASSLSAGMDQPQHFGDGTRLSIL.